This TCR beta chain appears in the sequencing data of a study of blood T cell repertoires in COVID-19. TCRdb keeps only in-frame clones here, not all; method: immunoSEQ multiplex PCR. In the table there are 200,000 to 250,000 clones, roughly 90% of which are singletons. Sequenced sample: PBMCs or T cells enriched from blood (not recorded which). The TCR sequence derives from a man under 40 who had been exposed to COVID-19.

The CDR3 sequence: CASSFGDLAGVETQYF. The CDR3 coding sequence is TGCGCCAGCAGCTTTGGAGACCTAGCGGGGGTGGAGACCCAGTACTTC. The rearrangement uses TRBV5-1 and TRBJ2-5; 10 bases fit TRBD2. The germline gives CDR1 SGHRS, CDR2 YFSETQ. The trim removed 2 bases at V and 5 bases at J, leaving 9 bases unmatched. There are 16 residues in the CDR3.